Given below is one T cell receptor (beta chain) in context. Its antigen is not known. A much larger clone differs by one base, so this may be a read error. This specimen comes from a study of T cells after yellow fever vaccination. About the research overall: SMART-Seq v4 Ultra Low Input handled preparation of low-cell-number fractions.

V was cut by 2 bases and J by 4 bases, with 7 bases left in between. This CDR3 is built from 13 residues. From the 5' RACE reads, TCRdb called clonotypes with MiXCR, one entry per CDR3 protein. The data hold hundreds of thousands of distinct CDR3 sequences, with around 13% observed a single time. Overall study results and limits: Any FACS-sorted repertoire could hold abundant clonotypes that contaminate it from the bulk population. The secondary response was weaker, and its peak arrived faster, on day 5 versus 15. The booster response re-showed most primary clones: 96% CD4, more than 80% CD8.

This clonotype was obtained from a man younger than 35 who received the YFV17D yellow fever vaccine. The chain is built from TRBV12-3 or TRBV12-4 and TRBJ2-3; D possibly uses TRBD1 or TRBD2 (5 bases each). The sequencing here drew on CD4+ T cells sorted from PBMCs, taken 15 days after the yellow fever booster vaccination. The CDR3 protein is CASSLLGADTQYF. CDR3 coding DNA: TGTGCCAGCAGTTTACTGGGGGCAGATACGCAGTATTTT.